This TCR beta chain is drawn from a study of OX40 agonist ivuxolimab in advanced cancers. The table came from immunoSEQ multiplex PCR; TCRdb's copy has only in-frame clones and leaves some out. The sample includes 90,000 to 100,000 clones, roughly 89% of them seen just once. Germline-derived CDR1 and CDR2 are MNHNY and SVGAGI (reference sequence). Trimming shortened V by 4 bases and J by 7 bases, and 11 bases separated the two germline ends. CDR3 length: 12 amino acids. This specimen consisted of CD4+ or CD8+ T cells sorted from blood, obtained in a trial of the OX40 agonist ivuxolimab. The V call is TRBV6-6, the J call TRBJ2-7; D might be TRBD2 (5 bases). This TCR was recovered from an adult with an advanced solid tumor such as melanoma, head and neck, liver or kidney cancer. CDR3 region: CASSSQRREQYF. CDR3 DNA sequence: TGTGCCAGCAGTTCCCAAAGGAGGGAGCAGTACTTC.